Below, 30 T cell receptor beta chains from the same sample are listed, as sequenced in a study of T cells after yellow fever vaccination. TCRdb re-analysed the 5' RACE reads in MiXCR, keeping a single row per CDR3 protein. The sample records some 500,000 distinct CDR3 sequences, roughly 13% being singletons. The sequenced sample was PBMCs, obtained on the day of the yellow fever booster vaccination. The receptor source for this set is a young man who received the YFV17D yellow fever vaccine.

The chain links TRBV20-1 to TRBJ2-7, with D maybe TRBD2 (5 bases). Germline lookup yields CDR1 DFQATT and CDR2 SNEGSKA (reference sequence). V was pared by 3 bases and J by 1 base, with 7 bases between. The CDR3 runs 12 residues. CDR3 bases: TGCAGTGCTAGCGGGATGTCCTACGAGCAGTACTTC. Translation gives CSASGMSYEQYF.

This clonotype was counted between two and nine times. The CDR3: CASTDDGYGYTF. The CDR3 nucleotides are TGTGCCAGCACCGACGACGGATATGGCTACACCTTC. The genes are TRBV25-1 and TRBJ1-2, with D unresolved. Germline V lookup: CDR1 MGHDK, CDR2 SYGVNS. The CDR3 totals 12 residues. V was shortened by 7 bases and J by 5 bases, with 11 bases between the two germline ends.

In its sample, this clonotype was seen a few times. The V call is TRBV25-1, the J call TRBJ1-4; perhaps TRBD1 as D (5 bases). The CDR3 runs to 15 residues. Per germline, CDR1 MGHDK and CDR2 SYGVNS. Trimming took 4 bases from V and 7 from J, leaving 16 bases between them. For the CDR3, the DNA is TGTGCCAGCAGTGCCACCGACAGTCGACCTGAAAAACTGTTTTTT. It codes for CASSATDSRPEKLFF.

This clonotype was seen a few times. The CDR3 DNA reads as TGTGCCAGCAGCGTAGTCGGGGCTAGTACCGGGGAGCTGTTTTTT. It yields the protein CASSVVGASTGELFF. J is TRBJ2-2 and V is TRBV5-4; TRBD1 or TRBD2 may be the D gene (5 bases each). The CDR3 extends over 15 amino acids. CDR1 is SGHNT and CDR2 is YYREEE in the germline V gene (reference sequence). V lost 4 bases, J lost 5 bases, and 15 bases lay in between. Using reference TRBV5-4 and TRBJ2-2 for the parts outside the CDR3, the full variable domain is ETGVTQSPTHLIKTRGQQVTLRCSSQSGHNTVSWYQQALGQGPQFIFQYYREEENGRGNFPPRFSGLQFPNYSSELNVNALELDDSALYLCASSVVGASTGELFFGEGSRLTVL.

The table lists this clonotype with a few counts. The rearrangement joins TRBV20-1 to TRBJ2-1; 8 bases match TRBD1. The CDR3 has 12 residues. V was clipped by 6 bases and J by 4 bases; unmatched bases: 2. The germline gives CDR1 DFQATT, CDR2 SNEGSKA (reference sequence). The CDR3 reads CSAGQDYNEQFF. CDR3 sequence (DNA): TGCAGTGCGGGACAGGATTACAATGAGCAGTTCTTC.

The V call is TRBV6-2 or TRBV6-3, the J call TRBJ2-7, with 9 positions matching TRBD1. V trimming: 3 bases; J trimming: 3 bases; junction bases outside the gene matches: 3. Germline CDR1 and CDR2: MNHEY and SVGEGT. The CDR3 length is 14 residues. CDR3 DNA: TGTGCCAGCAGTTATCGGACAGGGGACTACGAGCAGTACTTC. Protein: CASSYRTGDYEQYF.

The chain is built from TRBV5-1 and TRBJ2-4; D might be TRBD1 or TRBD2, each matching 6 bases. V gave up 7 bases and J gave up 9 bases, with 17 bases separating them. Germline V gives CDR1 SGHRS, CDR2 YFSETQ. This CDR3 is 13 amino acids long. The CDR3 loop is CASRGLVHPIQYF. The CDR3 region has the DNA TGCGCCAGCCGGGGGCTAGTTCATCCCATTCAGTACTTC.

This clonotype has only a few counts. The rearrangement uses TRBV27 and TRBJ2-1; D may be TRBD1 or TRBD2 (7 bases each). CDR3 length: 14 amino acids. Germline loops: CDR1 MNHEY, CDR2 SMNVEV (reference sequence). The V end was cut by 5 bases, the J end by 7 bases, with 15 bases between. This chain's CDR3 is CASSQGGSGNEQFF. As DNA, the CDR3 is TGTGCCAGCAGTCAGGGGGGGAGTGGTAATGAGCAGTTCTTC.

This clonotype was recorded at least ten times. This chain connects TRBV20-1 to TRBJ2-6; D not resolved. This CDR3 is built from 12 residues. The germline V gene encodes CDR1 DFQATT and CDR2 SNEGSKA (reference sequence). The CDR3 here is CSAASGANVLTF. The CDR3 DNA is TGCAGCGCCGCCTCTGGGGCCAACGTCCTGACTTTC.

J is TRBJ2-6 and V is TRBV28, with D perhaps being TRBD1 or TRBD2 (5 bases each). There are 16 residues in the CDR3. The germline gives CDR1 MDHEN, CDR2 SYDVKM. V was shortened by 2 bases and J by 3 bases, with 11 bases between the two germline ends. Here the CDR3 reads CASSLGTGLGANVLTF. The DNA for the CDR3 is TGTGCCAGCAGTTTAGGAACGGGGCTTGGGGCCAACGTCCTGACTTTC.

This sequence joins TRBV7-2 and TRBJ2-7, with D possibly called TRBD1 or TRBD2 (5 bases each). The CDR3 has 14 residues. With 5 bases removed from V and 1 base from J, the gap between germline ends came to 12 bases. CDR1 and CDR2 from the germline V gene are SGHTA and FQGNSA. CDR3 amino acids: CASSIPGTSYEQYF. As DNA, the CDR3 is TGTGCCAGCAGCATCCCAGGGACGTCCTACGAGCAGTACTTC.

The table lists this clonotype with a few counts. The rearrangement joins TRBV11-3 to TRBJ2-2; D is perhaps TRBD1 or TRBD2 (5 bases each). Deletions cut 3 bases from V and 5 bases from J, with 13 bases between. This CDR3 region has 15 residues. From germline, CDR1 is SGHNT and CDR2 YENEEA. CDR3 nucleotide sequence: TGTGCCAGCAGCTTGGCGGCAGGGAGAACCGGGGAGCTGTTTTTT. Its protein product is CASSLAAGRTGELFF. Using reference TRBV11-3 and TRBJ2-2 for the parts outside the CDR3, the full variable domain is EAGVVQSPRYKIIEKKQPVAFWCNPISGHNTLYWYLQNLGQGPELLIRYENEEAVDDSQLPKDRFSAERLKGVDSTLKIQPAELGDSAVYLCASSLAAGRTGELFFGEGSRLTVL.

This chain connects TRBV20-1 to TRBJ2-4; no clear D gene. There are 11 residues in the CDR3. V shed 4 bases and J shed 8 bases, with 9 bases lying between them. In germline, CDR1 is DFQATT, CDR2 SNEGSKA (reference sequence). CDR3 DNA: TGCAGTGCTAACCTTAGGGACATTCAGTACTTC. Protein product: CSANLRDIQYF.

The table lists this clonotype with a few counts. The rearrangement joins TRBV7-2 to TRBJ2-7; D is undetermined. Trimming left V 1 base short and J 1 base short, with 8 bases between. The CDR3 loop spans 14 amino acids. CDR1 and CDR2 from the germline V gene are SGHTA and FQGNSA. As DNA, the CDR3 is TGTGCCAGCAGCTTAGTAAGGGTTTCCTACGAGCAGTACTTC. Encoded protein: CASSLVRVSYEQYF.

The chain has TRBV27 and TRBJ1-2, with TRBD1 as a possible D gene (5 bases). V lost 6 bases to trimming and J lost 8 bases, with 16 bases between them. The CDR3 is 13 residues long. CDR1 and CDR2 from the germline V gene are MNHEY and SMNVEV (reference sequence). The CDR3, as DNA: TGTGCCAGCAGCCTCAGGGCCCGGGGAGGCTACACCTTC. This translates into CASSLRARGGYTF.

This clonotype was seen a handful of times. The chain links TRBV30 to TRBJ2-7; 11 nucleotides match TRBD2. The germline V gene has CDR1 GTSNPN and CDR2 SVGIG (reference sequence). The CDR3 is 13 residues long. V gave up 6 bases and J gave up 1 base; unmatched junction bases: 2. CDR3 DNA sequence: TGTGCCTGCACTAGCGGGGGATCCTACGAGCAGTACTTC. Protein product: CACTSGGSYEQYF.

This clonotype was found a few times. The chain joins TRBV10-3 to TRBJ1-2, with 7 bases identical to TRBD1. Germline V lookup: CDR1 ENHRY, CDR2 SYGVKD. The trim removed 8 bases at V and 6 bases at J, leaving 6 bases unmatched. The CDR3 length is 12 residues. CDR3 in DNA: TGTGCCATCTCCAACACAGGGGATGGCTACACCTTC. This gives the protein CAISNTGDGYTF.

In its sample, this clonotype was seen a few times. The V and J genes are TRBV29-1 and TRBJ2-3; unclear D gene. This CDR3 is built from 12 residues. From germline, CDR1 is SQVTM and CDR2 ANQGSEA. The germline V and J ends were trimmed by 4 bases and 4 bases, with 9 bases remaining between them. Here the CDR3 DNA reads TGCAGCGTTGCACCCACGGCAGATACGCAGTATTTT. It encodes CSVAPTADTQYF.

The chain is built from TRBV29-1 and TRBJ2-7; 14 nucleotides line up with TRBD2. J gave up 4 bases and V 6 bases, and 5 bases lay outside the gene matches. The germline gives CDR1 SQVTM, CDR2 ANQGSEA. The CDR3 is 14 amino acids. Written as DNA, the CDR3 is TGCAGCGTGGCGGGACTAGCGGGAGAATACGAGCAGTACTTC. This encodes CSVAGLAGEYEQYF.

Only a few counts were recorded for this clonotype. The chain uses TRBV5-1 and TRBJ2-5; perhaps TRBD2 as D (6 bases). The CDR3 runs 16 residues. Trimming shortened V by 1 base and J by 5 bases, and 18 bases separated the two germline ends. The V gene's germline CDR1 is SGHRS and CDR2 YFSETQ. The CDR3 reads CASSLLASEGRETQYF. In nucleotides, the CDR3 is TGCGCCAGCAGCTTGCTTGCTAGCGAAGGGCGGGAGACCCAGTACTTC.

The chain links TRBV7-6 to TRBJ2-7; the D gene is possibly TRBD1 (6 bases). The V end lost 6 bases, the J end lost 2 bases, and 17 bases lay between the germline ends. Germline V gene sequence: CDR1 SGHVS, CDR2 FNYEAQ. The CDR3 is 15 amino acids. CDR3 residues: CASSLAGAKTYEQYF. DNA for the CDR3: TGTGCCAGCAGTCTAGCAGGGGCCAAAACCTACGAGCAGTACTTC.

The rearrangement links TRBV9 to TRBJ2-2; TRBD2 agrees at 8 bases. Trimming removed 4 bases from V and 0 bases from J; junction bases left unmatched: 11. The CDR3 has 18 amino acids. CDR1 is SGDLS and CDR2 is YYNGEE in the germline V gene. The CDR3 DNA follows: TGTGCCAGCAGCAAAACCGGCGGGGGGTTTACGAACACCGGGGAGCTGTTTTTT. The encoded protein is CASSKTGGGFTNTGELFF. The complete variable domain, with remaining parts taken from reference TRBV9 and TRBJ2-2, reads DSGVTQTPKHLITATGQRVTLRCSPRSGDLSVYWYQQSLDQGLQFLIQYYNGEERAKGNILERFSAQQFPDLHSELNLSSLELGDSALYFCASSKTGGGFTNTGELFFGEGSRLTVL.

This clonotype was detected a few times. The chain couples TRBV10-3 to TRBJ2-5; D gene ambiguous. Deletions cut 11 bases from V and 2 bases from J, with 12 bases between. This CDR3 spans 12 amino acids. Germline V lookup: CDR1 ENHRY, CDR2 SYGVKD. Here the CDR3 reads CAVRSVQETQYF. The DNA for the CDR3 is TGTGCCGTACGGTCGGTTCAAGAGACCCAGTACTTC.

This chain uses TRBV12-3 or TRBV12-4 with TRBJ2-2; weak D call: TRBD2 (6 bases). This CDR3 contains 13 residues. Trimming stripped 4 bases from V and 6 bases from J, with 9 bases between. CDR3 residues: CASSSGVAGELFF. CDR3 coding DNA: TGTGCCAGCAGTTCGGGGGTTGCCGGGGAGCTGTTTTTT.

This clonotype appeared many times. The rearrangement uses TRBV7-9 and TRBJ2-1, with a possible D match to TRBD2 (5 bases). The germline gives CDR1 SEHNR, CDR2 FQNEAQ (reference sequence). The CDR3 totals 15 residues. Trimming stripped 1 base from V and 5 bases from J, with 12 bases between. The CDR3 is CASSLERRPDNEQFF. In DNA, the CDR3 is TGTGCCAGCAGCTTAGAGCGGCGGCCCGACAATGAGCAGTTCTTC.

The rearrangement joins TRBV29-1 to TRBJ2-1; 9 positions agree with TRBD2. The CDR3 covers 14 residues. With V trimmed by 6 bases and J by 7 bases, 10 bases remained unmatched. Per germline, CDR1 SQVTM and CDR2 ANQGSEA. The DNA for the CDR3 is TGCAGCGTCTCTACTAGCGGGCCTAGAAATGAGCAGTTCTTC. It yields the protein CSVSTSGPRNEQFF.

The CDR3 DNA follows: TGTGCCAGTAGTGCCAGGGGAGGGGCCTACGAGCAGTACTTC. The encoded protein is CASSARGGAYEQYF. The chain couples TRBV19 to TRBJ2-7; weak D call: TRBD2 (7 bases). V was cut by 5 bases and J by 2 bases, with 13 bases left in between. CDR1 is LNHDA, CDR2 SQIVND, per germline (reference sequence). The CDR3 covers 14 residues.

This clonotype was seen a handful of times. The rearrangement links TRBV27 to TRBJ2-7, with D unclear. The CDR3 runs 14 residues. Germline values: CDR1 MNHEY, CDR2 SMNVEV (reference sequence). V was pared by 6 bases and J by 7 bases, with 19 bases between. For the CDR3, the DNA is TGTGCCAGCAGCTCCCGGTATGGGGATTTGGAGCAGTACTTC. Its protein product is CASSSRYGDLEQYF.

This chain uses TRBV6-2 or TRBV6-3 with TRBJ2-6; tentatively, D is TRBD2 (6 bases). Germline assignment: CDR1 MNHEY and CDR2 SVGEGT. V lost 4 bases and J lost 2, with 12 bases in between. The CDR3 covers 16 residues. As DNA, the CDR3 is TGTGCCAGCAGTTGGCCGGGAGTGACTGGGGCCAACGTCCTGACTTTC. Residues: CASSWPGVTGANVLTF.

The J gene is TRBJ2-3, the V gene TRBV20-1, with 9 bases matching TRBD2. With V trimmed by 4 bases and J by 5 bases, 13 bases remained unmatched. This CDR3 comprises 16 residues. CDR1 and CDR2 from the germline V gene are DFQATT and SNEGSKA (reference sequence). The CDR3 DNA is TGCAGTGCTACAGGGCTTTTCCTAGCGGGGATAGATACGCAGTATTTT. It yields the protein CSATGLFLAGIDTQYF.